This TCR beta chain was documented in a study of T-cell memory formation after mild COVID-19. Only a few counts were recorded for this clonotype. The germline V gene encodes CDR1 MNHNY and CDR2 SVGAGI (reference sequence). The CDR3 has 14 residues. J was trimmed by 4 bases and V by 3 bases; bases with no gene match: 6. Via MiXCR, TCRdb re-called the 5' RACE reads, giving one row per CDR3 protein. This table has about 260,000 distinct CDR3 sequences, under 20% appearing once. The sequence was obtained from a man younger than 30 who had mild COVID-19 (a few samples of this study predate the infection). Cell type and time point are not known. The source material was PBMCs or a T cell subset sorted from them (not recorded which). This chain connects TRBV6-6 to TRBJ2-7; 7 bases align to TRBD1. The CDR3 bases are TGTGCCAGCAGTTATTCAGGGGGTCTATACGAGCAGTACGTC. It codes for CASSYSGGLYEQYV.